The 19 T cell receptor beta chains below all came from one sample that was sequenced in a study of metastatic and nonmetastatic thyroid tumors. All patients were treatment-naive before thyroid surgery. TCRdb re-processed the PCR reads through MiXCR. This sample has around 35,000 clones, with about 17% found just once. The source material was blood. The receptors here all came from a male donor with papillary thyroid cancer or a benign thyroid nodule (not recorded which). Some clones in this sample may be carry-over from other donors' samples.

This clone showed up many times. Likely a read error: the CDR3 ends without its conserved phenylalanine or tryptophan. The chain recombines TRBV24-1 with TRBJ2-2; D is unresolved. Germline loops: CDR1 KGHDR, CDR2 SFDVKD. There are 15 residues in the CDR3. The ends were cut back, 0 bases at V and 0 bases at J, with 4 bases in the middle. The CDR3 reads CATSDLTANTGELFS. CDR3 nucleotide sequence: TGTGCCACCAGTGATTTGACGGCGAACACCGGGGAGCTGTTTTCT.

With regard to this clone: One junction end does not reproduce the germline sequence, and a read error may be involved. The genes are TRBV27 and TRBJ2-5; possible D gene TRBD1, 6 bases. CDR3 length equals 15 residues. Germline CDR1 reads MNHEY; CDR2 reads SMNVEV (reference sequence). Here the CDR3 reads CASSLGTGHQKTEYF. The DNA of the CDR3 is TGTGCCAGCAGTTTGGGTACAGGGCACCAAAAGACCGAGTACTTC.

Concerning this clone: A much larger clone differs by one base, so this may be a read error. This chain uses TRBV27 with TRBJ2-3, with TRBD1 matching over 7 bases. Germline V lookup: CDR1 MNHEY, CDR2 SMNVEV (reference sequence). V was pared by 5 bases and J by 6 bases, with 8 bases of the junction left unmatched. The CDR3 consists of 14 residues. The CDR3 DNA reads TGTGCCAGCAGTCCGGGGACAGTGACGGATACGCAGTATTTT. Its translation is CASSPGTVTDTQYF.

This clone was detected many times. This chain connects TRBV24-1 to TRBJ2-7; TRBD1 agrees at 10 bases. The CDR3 totals 15 residues. V gave up 9 bases and J gave up 0 bases; unmatched junction bases: 7. Germline V lookup: CDR1 KGHDR, CDR2 SFDVKD. CDR3 residues: CATSTGQGPSYEQYF. CDR3 DNA sequence: TGTGCCACCTCGACGGGACAGGGGCCCTCCTACGAGCAGTACTTC.

J is TRBJ2-1 and V is TRBV20-1, with 13 bases fitting TRBD2. The CDR3 has 16 residues. Trimming took 1 base from V and 7 from J; bases not matched to a gene: 7. CDR1 and CDR2 (germline): DFQATT, SNEGSKA (reference sequence). CDR3 residues: CSARGGLAGRNNEQFF. The CDR3 DNA is TGCAGTGCTAGAGGGGGACTAGCGGGGCGGAATAATGAGCAGTTCTTC.

This clone was observed at least ten times. The chain couples TRBV30 to TRBJ1-5, with TRBD1 as a possible D gene (5 bases). CDR3 length: 14 residues. V dropped 3 bases and J dropped 4 bases, with 13 bases sitting between them. Per the germline V gene, CDR1 is GTSNPN and CDR2 is SVGIG (reference sequence). For the CDR3, the DNA is TGTGCCTGGAGGGGCAGGGCTCCGAATCAGCCCCAGCATTTT. Translation: CAWRGRAPNQPQHF.

In this sample, this clone turned up a few times. The CDR3 ends on some other residue instead of the conserved phenylalanine or tryptophan, so this is likely a read error. The chain couples TRBV14 to TRBJ2-7, with 8 bases matching TRBD2. After removal of 7 bases from V and 0 bases from J, the junction contained 8 bases not matched to a gene. The germline V gene encodes CDR1 SGHDN and CDR2 FVKESK. The CDR3 sequence is 15 residues long. CDR3 amino acids: CASIQRGTSSYEQYL. As DNA, the CDR3 is TGTGCCAGCATCCAGAGAGGGACTAGCTCCTACGAGCAGTACCTC.

Concerning this clone itself: An end of the junction does not agree with germline; a read error may underlie this. The chain has TRBV6-6 and TRBJ2-3; possible D gene TRBD2, 6 bases. Per germline, CDR1 MNHNY and CDR2 SVGAGI (reference sequence). This CDR3 contains 17 residues. The CDR3, as DNA: TGTGCCAGCAGTCGGGCTAGCGTCTCTGGATCCACAGATACTCAGTATTTT. Amino acid sequence: CASSRASVSGSTDTQYF.

This clone was observed a few times. V usage is TRBV25-1 and J usage is TRBJ2-7; 10 nucleotides line up with TRBD2. Trimming removed 9 bases from V and 4 bases from J; junction bases left unmatched: 9. The CDR3 length is 14 residues. Germline V CDR1 and CDR2: MGHDK, SYGVNS. The CDR3 here is CASSLAGAQYEQYF. CDR3 in DNA: TGTGCCAGTTCGCTAGCGGGAGCTCAGTACGAGCAGTACTTC.

This clone has ten or more counts. CDR3 loop: CSARDVRGPRAEAFF. For the CDR3, the DNA is TGCAGTGCTAGAGACGTCCGGGGCCCTCGGGCTGAAGCTTTCTTT. This chain uses TRBV20-1 with TRBJ1-1; a weak D match, TRBD1 (5 bases). The V gene lost 0 bases and the J gene lost 6 bases, with 17 bases spanning the gap. CDR1 is DFQATT and CDR2 is SNEGSKA in the germline V gene (reference sequence). CDR3 size: 15 residues.

In its sample, this clone was seen many times. This chain uses TRBV29-1 with TRBJ1-1; 9 bases are shared with TRBD1. In germline, CDR1 is SQVTM, CDR2 ANQGSEA. This CDR3 is built from 12 residues. V trimming: 4 bases; J trimming: 3 bases; junction bases outside the gene matches: 0. This CDR3 reads CSVGQGDTEAFF. The CDR3 nucleotides are TGCAGCGTTGGACAGGGGGACACTGAAGCTTTCTTT. Full variable domain (rest looked up from reference TRBV29-1 and TRBJ1-1): SAVISQKPSRDICQRGTSLTIQCQVDSQVTMMFWYRQQPGQSLTLIATANQGSEATYESGFVIDKFPISRPNLTFSTLTVSNMSPEDSSIYLCSVGQGDTEAFFGQGTRLTVV.

This clone was detected many times. The chain employs TRBV10-3 and TRBJ2-2; D may correspond to TRBD1 or TRBD2 (5 bases each). Germline V gene lookup returns CDR1 ENHRY and CDR2 SYGVKD. The CDR3 totals 16 residues. V was pared by 4 bases and J by 4 bases, with 16 bases between. The CDR3 here is CAISGTGTEGTGELFF. In DNA form, the CDR3 reads TGTGCCATCAGTGGGACCGGGACGGAAGGCACCGGGGAGCTGTTTTTT.

This clone has just a few counts. The V gene is TRBV6-2 or TRBV6-3, the J gene TRBJ2-7; 10 bases align to TRBD1. V lost 6 bases, J lost 0 bases, and 11 bases stayed unmatched. CDR1 MNHEY and CDR2 SVGEGT come from the germline V gene. The CDR3 totals 17 residues. The CDR3 DNA sequence: TGTGCCAGCAGGAGCCGGGACAGGGGTATTTTCTCCTACGAGCAGTACTTC. Amino acids: CASRSRDRGIFSYEQYF.

This clone was detected only a few times. The J gene is TRBJ2-7, the V gene TRBV6-4; D is possibly TRBD1 (5 bases). Trimming cost V 2 bases and J 4 bases, with 18 bases left between them. Germline CDR1 MRHNA, CDR2 SNTAGT. The CDR3 is made up of 16 amino acids. The DNA of the CDR3 is TGTGCCAGCAGTGACCTGTATCAAGGGGTTAGGTACGAGCAGTACTTC. The encoded protein is CASSDLYQGVRYEQYF.

Many counts were recorded for this clone. V and J are TRBV6-1 and TRBJ1-3; D may be TRBD1 (5 bases). V was shortened by 6 bases and J by 0 bases, with 12 bases between the two germline ends. CDR1 MNHNS and CDR2 SASEGT come from the germline V gene. This CDR3 has 15 residues. In nucleotides, the CDR3 is TGTGCCAGCAGCGCTACCGGGACCTCTGGAAACACCATATATTTT. Translating it yields CASSATGTSGNTIYF.

This clone was detected many times. This chain uses TRBV6-6 with TRBJ2-3; TRBD2 aligns across 7 bases. V lost 4 bases to trimming and J lost 2 bases; unmatched junction nucleotides: 12. This CDR3 contains 17 residues. From germline, CDR1 is MNHNY and CDR2 SVGAGI (reference sequence). CDR3 coding DNA: TGTGCCAGCAGTTCAAACTGGGCTAGCGGTGACACAGATACGCAGTATTTT. Encoded protein: CASSSNWASGDTDTQYF.

In its sample, this clone was seen many times. The chain links TRBV11-2 to TRBJ2-1; 13 positions agree with TRBD2. V dropped 0 bases and J dropped 6; count of bases not matched to a gene: 11. The CDR3 extends over 19 amino acids. From germline, CDR1 is SGHAT and CDR2 FQNNGV. The CDR3 DNA follows: TGTGCCAGCAGCTTAGACCCCGGGACTAGCGGGGTGAGGCGCAATGAGCAGTTCTTC. This codes for CASSLDPGTSGVRRNEQFF.

This clone occurred many times. This chain joins TRBV25-1 and TRBJ2-1; maybe TRBD2 (5 bases). Germline loops: CDR1 MGHDK, CDR2 SYGVNS. Trimming removed 3 bases from V and 0 bases from J, with 9 bases in between. This CDR3 spans 15 amino acids. The CDR3 spells CASSELTSSYNEQFF. The CDR3 region has the DNA TGTGCCAGCAGTGAGCTAACTAGCTCCTACAATGAGCAGTTCTTC.

This clone has ten or more counts. The V call is TRBV20-1, the J call TRBJ2-1, with 7 bases that match TRBD2. This CDR3 has 14 amino acids. CDR1 DFQATT and CDR2 SNEGSKA come from the germline V gene (reference sequence). Germline trimming cut 3 bases from V and 4 bases from J; bases unmatched to any gene: 6. Here the CDR3 reads CSARGLAEYNEQFF. In DNA, the CDR3 is TGCAGTGCTAGGGGGCTAGCGGAGTACAATGAGCAGTTCTTC.